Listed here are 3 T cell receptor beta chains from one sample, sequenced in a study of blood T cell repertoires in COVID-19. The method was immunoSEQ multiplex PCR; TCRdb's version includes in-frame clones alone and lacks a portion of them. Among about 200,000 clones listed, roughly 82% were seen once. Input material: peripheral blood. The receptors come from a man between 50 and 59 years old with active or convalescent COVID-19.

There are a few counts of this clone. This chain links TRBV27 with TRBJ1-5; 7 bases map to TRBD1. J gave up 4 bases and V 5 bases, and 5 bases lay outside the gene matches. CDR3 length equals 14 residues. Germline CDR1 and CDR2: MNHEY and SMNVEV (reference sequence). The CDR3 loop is CASSPDRENQPQHF. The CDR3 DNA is TGTGCCAGCAGTCCCGACAGGGAGAATCAGCCCCAGCATTTT.

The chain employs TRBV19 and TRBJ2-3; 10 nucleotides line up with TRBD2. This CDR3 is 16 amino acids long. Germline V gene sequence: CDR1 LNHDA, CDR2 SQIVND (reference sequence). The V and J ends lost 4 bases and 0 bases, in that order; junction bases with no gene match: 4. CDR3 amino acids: CASSTTSGTSTDTQYF. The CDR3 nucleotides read TGTGCCAGTAGTACTACTAGCGGGACTAGCACAGATACGCAGTATTTT. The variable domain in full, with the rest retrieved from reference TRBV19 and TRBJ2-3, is DGGITQSPKYLFRKEGQNVTLSCEQNLNHDAMYWYRQDPGQGLRLIYYSQIVNDFQKGDIAEGYSVSREKKESFPLTVTSAQKNPTAFYLCASSTTSGTSTDTQYFGPGTRLTVL.

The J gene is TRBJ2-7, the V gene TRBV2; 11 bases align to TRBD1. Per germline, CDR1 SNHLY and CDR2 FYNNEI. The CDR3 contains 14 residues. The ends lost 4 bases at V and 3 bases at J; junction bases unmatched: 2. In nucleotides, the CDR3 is TGTGCCAGCAGTGTTGGGACAGGGGGCTACGAGCAGTACGTC. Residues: CASSVGTGGYEQYV.